This passage covers 32 T cell receptor beta chains from one sample sequenced in a study of CXCR3-negative and CXCR3-positive naive CD8 T cells. TRB cDNA was prepared as libraries by UMI-labeled 5' RACE. TCRdb reanalyzed the 5' RACE reads and collapses them to one entry per CDR3 protein, without DNA. The sample yields tens of thousands of distinct CDR3 sequences, of which the top ten take up 1.6%. Sequenced sample: naive CXCR3- CD8+ T cells from blood. Subset defined: CD45RO-CCR7+CD27+CD95- naive CD8+ T cells lacking CXCR3 (TNR3-). The receptors come from a human donor in good health. Some clones in this sample may be carry-over from other donors' samples.

The rearrangement uses TRBV29-1 and TRBJ1-2; with no DNA, the TCRdb D assignment of TRBD1 cannot be verified. CDR1 is SQVTM, CDR2 ANQGSEA, per germline. The CDR3 contains 13 residues. CDR3 amino acids: CSVEGWGGDGYTF.

J is TRBJ2-5 and V is TRBV9; TCRdb's assignment of TRBD1 cannot be checked, as there is no DNA. This CDR3 comprises 14 residues. In germline, CDR1 is SGDLS, CDR2 YYNGEE. This CDR3 reads CASSVGNRGETQYF.

J is TRBJ2-3 and V is TRBV12-3 or TRBV12-4; TCRdb's D call of TRBD2 is untestable without DNA. This CDR3 contains 17 residues. The CDR3: CASETSGQRYSTDTQYF.

The chain employs TRBV29-1 and TRBJ2-3; TCRdb outputs TRBD1, but without DNA this stays unchecked. Per the germline V gene, CDR1 is SQVTM and CDR2 is ANQGSEA. The CDR3 is 13 amino acids. CDR3 in amino acids: CSESGDLTDTQYF.

The chain links TRBV15 to TRBJ2-7; TCRdb outputs TRBD1, but without DNA this stays unchecked. Germline lookup yields CDR1 LNHNV and CDR2 YYDKDF (reference sequence). The CDR3 length is 15 residues. This chain's CDR3 is CATSEPGQGAPEQYF.

This chain links TRBV5-6 with TRBJ1-1; TCRdb returns TRBD1, unconfirmable since there is no DNA. The CDR3 contains 16 residues. Germline CDR1 reads SGHDT; CDR2 reads YYEEEE. CDR3 protein: CASSLGFRGARTEAFF.

This chain joins TRBV7-9 and TRBJ1-1. Germline values: CDR1 SEHNR, CDR2 FQNEAQ (reference sequence). This CDR3 contains 12 residues. CDR3 amino acids: CASSFGGAEAFF.

The chain uses TRBV4-1 and TRBJ2-7. CDR3 size: 13 residues. Germline V gives CDR1 MGHRA, CDR2 YSYEKL. The CDR3 here is CASSAGRSYEQYF.

The chain joins TRBV28 to TRBJ2-7; without DNA, the TCRdb call of TRBD1 cannot be checked. CDR3 length: 15 residues. Germline V gene sequence: CDR1 MDHEN, CDR2 SYDVKM. This CDR3 is CASSMTGNTYGEQYF.

The gene calls are TRBV13 and TRBJ2-1; the D call from TCRdb, TRBD2, cannot be confirmed without DNA. CDR3 length: 14 residues. CDR1 is PRHDT and CDR2 is FYEKMQ in the germline V gene (reference sequence). The CDR3 sequence is CASSVAAPHNEQFF.

The genes are TRBV6-2 or TRBV6-3 and TRBJ2-1; checking the TCRdb D call of TRBD2 is not possible without DNA. The CDR3 contains 16 residues. Germline CDR1 reads MNHEY; CDR2 reads SVGEGT. The CDR3 protein is CASSYSTRGNYNEQFF.

This chain joins TRBV6-2 or TRBV6-3 and TRBJ1-6. CDR3 length: 15 amino acids. Germline V gene sequence: CDR1 MNHEY, CDR2 SVGEGT. CDR3 amino acids: CASVDGDSYNSPLHF.

The chain is built from TRBV6-2 or TRBV6-3 and TRBJ1-1. The CDR3 totals 14 residues. Germline V gene sequence: CDR1 MNHEY, CDR2 SVGEGT. The CDR3: CASSEPGLITEAFF.

The chain employs TRBV23-1 and TRBJ2-7. TRBV23-1 qualifies as an ORF whose function is uncertain. The CDR3 sequence is 19 residues long. Here the CDR3 reads CASSQSWLLGRSIGYEQYF.

The V and J genes are TRBV27 and TRBJ2-1. The CDR3 length is 12 residues. In germline, CDR1 is MNHEY, CDR2 SMNVEV (reference sequence). The CDR3: CASSYGYNEQFF.

The chain's CDR3 is CASSYFPGTGNTEAFF. The J gene is TRBJ1-1, the V gene TRBV6-5; TCRdb returns TRBD1, unconfirmable since there is no DNA. The CDR3 sequence is 16 residues long. Germline CDR1 MNHEY, CDR2 SVGAGI.

The chain recombines TRBV7-9 with TRBJ2-7; the TCRdb D gene call, TRBD2, has no DNA to confirm it. The germline CDR1 and CDR2 sequences are SEHNR and FQNEAQ (reference sequence). The CDR3 contains 16 residues. CDR3 sequence: CASSLGGLTLGYEQYF. Combining the CDR3 with reference TRBV7-9 and TRBJ2-7 gives the whole variable domain DTGVSQNPRHKITKRGQNVTFRCDPISEHNRLYWYRQTLGQGPEFLTYFQNEAQLEKSRLLSDRFSAERPKGSFSTLEIQRTEQGDSAMYLCASSLGGLTLGYEQYFGPGTRLTVT.

This clonotype is labeled medium-sized based on frequency. The CDR3 reads CASSDQGQETQYF. The chain links TRBV5-1 to TRBJ2-5; TCRdb outputs TRBD1, but without DNA this stays unchecked. The CDR3 loop spans 13 amino acids. Germline V gives CDR1 SGHRS, CDR2 YFSETQ.

The chain carries TRBV9 and TRBJ2-1; TCRdb indicates TRBD1, and absent DNA this call remains unverified. The CDR3 spans 15 residues. Germline V gene data show CDR1 as SGDLS and CDR2 as YYNGEE. The chain's CDR3 is CASSETGDSYNEQFF.

V usage is TRBV7-3 and J usage is TRBJ2-3; TCRdb lists TRBD2, though no DNA is available to test this call. The CDR3 contains 15 residues. Looked up from germline, CDR1 is SGHTA and CDR2 is FQGTGA. CDR3 protein: CASSPTEGGTDTQYF.

This chain links TRBV5-1 with TRBJ2-7; TCRdb picks TRBD1, but there is no DNA to check that call. This CDR3 is 15 amino acids long. Germline V gene sequence: CDR1 SGHRS, CDR2 YFSETQ. The CDR3 sequence: CASSLYGRQGDEQYF.

This chain joins TRBV19 and TRBJ2-1; as DNA is missing, the TRBD2 call by TCRdb cannot be tested. The CDR3 totals 17 residues. Germline CDR1 and CDR2: LNHDA and SQIVND (reference sequence). The CDR3: CASSLWPTGPPHNEQFF. The entire variable domain, with the rest obtained from reference TRBV19 and TRBJ2-1, is as follows: DGGITQSPKYLFRKEGQNVTLSCEQNLNHDAMYWYRQDPGQGLRLIYYSQIVNDFQKGDIAEGYSVSREKKESFPLTVTSAQKNPTAFYLCASSLWPTGPPHNEQFFGPGTRLTVL.

CDR3 residues: CASSLSASANTEAFF. V is TRBV27 and J is TRBJ1-1. The germline CDR1 and CDR2 sequences are MNHEY and SMNVEV (reference sequence). This CDR3 has 15 residues.

The chain is built from TRBV29-1 and TRBJ2-1; TCRdb's assignment of TRBD1 cannot be checked, as there is no DNA. Looked up from germline, CDR1 is SQVTM and CDR2 is ANQGSEA. The CDR3 runs to 13 residues. The CDR3 region is CSVELSGYNEQFF.

V is TRBV29-1 and J is TRBJ2-2; TCRdb's D call of TRBD1 is untestable without DNA. Germline V lookup: CDR1 SQVTM, CDR2 ANQGSEA. This CDR3 is 14 amino acids long. The CDR3 loop reads CSARQGAWTGELFF.

This chain's CDR3 is CSVHTQDSTDTQYF. This chain links TRBV29-1 with TRBJ2-3. Germline values: CDR1 SQVTM, CDR2 ANQGSEA. CDR3 length equals 14 residues.

The chain links TRBV7-9 to TRBJ2-7. Germline V gene lookup returns CDR1 SEHNR and CDR2 FQNEAQ (reference sequence). This CDR3 is built from 14 residues. CDR3 amino acids: CASSLGGFSYEQYF.

The gene calls are TRBV4-1 and TRBJ2-7; lacking DNA, the TRBD1 call made by TCRdb goes unchecked. This CDR3 is built from 16 residues. The germline V gene encodes CDR1 MGHRA and CDR2 YSYEKL. CDR3 region: CASSQSGTGPNYEQYF.

This chain uses TRBV29-1 with TRBJ2-2; with no DNA, the TCRdb D assignment of TRBD1 cannot be verified. Germline V gene data show CDR1 as SQVTM and CDR2 as ANQGSEA. CDR3 size: 14 residues. The CDR3 loop reads CSVDVRGRTGELFF.

This sequence joins TRBV7-6 and TRBJ2-2; TCRdb lists TRBD1, though no DNA is available to test this call. From germline, CDR1 is SGHVS and CDR2 FNYEAQ. The CDR3 consists of 13 residues. CDR3 amino acids: CASSRGDTGELFF.

The V gene is TRBV7-2, the J gene TRBJ1-5. The CDR3 contains 15 residues. From germline, CDR1 is SGHTA and CDR2 FQGNSA. The CDR3 loop reads CASSQWDLPGDPQHF.

The V gene is TRBV7-9, the J gene TRBJ1-2; the TRBD1 assignment by TCRdb is unverifiable without DNA. The CDR3 has 16 amino acids. Looked up from germline, CDR1 is SEHNR and CDR2 is FQNEAQ (reference sequence). The CDR3 protein is CASSSLSSAGRAGYTF.